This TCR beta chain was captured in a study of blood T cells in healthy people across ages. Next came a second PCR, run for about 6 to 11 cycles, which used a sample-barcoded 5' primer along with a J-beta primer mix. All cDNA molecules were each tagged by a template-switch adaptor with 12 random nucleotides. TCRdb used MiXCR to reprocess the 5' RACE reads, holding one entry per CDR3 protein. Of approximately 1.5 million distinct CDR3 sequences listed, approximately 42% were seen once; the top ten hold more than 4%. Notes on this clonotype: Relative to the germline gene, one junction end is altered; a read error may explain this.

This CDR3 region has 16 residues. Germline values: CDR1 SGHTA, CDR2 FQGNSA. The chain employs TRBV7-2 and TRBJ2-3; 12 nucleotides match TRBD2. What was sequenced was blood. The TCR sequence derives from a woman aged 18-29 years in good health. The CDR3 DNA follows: TGTGCCAGCAGCAACGGACTAGCGGGGTACACAGATACGCGGTATTTT. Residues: CASSNGLAGYTDTRYF. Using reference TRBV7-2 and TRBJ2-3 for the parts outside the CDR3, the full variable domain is GAGVSQSPSNKVTEKGKDVELRCDPISGHTALYWYRQSLGQGLEFLIYFQGNSAPDKSGLPSDRFSAERTGGSVSTLTIQRTQQEDSAVYLCASSNGLAGYTDTRYFGPGTRLTVL.